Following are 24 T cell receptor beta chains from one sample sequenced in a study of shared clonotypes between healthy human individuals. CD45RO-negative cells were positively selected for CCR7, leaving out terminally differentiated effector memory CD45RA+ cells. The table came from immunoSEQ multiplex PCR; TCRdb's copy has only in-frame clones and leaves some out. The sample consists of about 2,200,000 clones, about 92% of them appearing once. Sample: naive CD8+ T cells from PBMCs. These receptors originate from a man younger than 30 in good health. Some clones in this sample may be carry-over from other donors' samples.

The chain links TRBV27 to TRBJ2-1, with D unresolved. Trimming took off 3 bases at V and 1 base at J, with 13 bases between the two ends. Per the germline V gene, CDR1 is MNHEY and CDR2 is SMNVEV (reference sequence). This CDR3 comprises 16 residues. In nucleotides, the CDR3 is TGTGCCAGCAGTTTTCTCCCCTCGATATCCTACAATGAGCAGTTCTTC. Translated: CASSFLPSISYNEQFF.

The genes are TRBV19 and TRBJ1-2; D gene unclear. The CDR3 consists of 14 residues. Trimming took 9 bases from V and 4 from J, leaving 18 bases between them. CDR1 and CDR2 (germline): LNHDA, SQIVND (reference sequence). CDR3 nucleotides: TGTGCCAGCGGCTACTGGGCTGCCGGCTATGGCTACACCTTC. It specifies CASGYWAAGYGYTF.

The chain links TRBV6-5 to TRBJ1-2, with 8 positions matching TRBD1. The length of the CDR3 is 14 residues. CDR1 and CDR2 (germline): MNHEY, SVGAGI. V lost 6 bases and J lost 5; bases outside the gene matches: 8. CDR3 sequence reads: CASSPTGGWYGYTF. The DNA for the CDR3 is TGTGCCAGCAGCCCTACAGGGGGATGGTATGGCTACACCTTC.

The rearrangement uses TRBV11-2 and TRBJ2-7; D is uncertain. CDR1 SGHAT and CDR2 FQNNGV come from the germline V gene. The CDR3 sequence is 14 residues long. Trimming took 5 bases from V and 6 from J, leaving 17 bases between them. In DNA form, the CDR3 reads TGTGCCAGCAGCACTACTTTCCTGCAATCCGAGCAGTACTTC. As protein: CASSTTFLQSEQYF.

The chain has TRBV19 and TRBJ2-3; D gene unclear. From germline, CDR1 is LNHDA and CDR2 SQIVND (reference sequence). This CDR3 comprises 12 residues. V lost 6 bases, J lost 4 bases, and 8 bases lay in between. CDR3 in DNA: TGTGCCAGTAGCCTTGGGGCAGATACGCAGTATTTT. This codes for CASSLGADTQYF.

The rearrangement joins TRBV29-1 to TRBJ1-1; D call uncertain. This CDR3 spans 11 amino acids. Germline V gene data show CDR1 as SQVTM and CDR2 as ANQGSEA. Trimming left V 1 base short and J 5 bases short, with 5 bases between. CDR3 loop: CSVEVRTEAFF. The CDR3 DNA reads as TGCAGCGTTGAAGTCCGGACTGAAGCTTTCTTT.

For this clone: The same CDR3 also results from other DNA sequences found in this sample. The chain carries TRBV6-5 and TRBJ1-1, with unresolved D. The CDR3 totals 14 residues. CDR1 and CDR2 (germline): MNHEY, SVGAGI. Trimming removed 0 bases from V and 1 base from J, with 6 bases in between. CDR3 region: CASSYSAENTEAFF. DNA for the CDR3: TGTGCCAGCAGTTACTCGGCGGAGAACACTGAAGCTTTCTTT.

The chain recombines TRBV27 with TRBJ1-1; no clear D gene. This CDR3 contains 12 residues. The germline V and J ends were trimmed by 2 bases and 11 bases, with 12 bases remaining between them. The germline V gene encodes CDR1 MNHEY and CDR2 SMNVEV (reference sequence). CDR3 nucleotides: TGTGCCAGCAGTTTAGGAGGGTATGTGGCTTTCTTT. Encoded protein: CASSLGGYVAFF.

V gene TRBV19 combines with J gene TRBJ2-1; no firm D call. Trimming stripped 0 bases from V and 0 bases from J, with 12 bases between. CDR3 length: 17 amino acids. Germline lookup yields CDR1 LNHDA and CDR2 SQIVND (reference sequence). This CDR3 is CASSIDHTRISYNEQFF. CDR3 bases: TGTGCCAGTAGTATAGATCACACCAGAATCTCCTACAATGAGCAGTTCTTC. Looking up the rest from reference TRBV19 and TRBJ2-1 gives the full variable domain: DGGITQSPKYLFRKEGQNVTLSCEQNLNHDAMYWYRQDPGQGLRLIYYSQIVNDFQKGDIAEGYSVSREKKESFPLTVTSAQKNPTAFYLCASSIDHTRISYNEQFFGPGTRLTVL.

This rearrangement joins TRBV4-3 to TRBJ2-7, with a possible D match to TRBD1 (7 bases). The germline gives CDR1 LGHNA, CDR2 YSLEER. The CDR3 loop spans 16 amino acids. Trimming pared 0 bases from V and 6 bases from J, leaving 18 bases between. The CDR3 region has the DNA TGCGCCAGCAGCCAAGATCCAGCAGGGGGGTTCTCCGAGCAGTACTTC. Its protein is CASSQDPAGGFSEQYF.

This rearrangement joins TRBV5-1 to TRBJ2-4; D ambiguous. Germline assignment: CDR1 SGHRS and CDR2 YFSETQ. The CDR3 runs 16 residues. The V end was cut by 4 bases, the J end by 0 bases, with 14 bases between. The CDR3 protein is CASSPGGVPAKNIQYF. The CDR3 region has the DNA TGCGCCAGCAGCCCCGGCGGTGTTCCAGCCAAAAACATTCAGTACTTC. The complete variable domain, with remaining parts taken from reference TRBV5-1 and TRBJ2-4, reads KAGVTQTPRYLIKTRGQQVTLSCSPISGHRSVSWYQQTPGQGLQFLFEYFSETQRNKGNFPGRFSGRQFSNSRSEMNVSTLELGDSALYLCASSPGGVPAKNIQYFGAGTRLSVL.

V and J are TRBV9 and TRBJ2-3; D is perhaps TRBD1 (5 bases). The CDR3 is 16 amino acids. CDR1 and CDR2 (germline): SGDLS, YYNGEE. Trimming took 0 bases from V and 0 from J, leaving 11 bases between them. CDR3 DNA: TGTGCCAGCAGCGTAGACGACAGTCGGAGCACAGATACGCAGTATTTT. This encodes CASSVDDSRSTDTQYF.

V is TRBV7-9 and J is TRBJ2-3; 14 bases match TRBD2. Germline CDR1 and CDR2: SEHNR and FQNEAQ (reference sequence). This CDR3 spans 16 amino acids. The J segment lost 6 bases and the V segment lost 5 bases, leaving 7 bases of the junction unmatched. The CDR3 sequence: CASSPWTSGRYDTQYF. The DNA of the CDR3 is TGTGCCAGCAGCCCTTGGACTAGCGGGAGGTATGATACGCAGTATTTT.

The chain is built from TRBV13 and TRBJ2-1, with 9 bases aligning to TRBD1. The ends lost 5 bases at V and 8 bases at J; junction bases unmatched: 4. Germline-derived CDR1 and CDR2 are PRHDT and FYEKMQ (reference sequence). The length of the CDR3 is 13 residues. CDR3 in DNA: TGTGCCAGCAGCCTGGACAGGGGCCATGAGCAGTTCTTC. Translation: CASSLDRGHEQFF.

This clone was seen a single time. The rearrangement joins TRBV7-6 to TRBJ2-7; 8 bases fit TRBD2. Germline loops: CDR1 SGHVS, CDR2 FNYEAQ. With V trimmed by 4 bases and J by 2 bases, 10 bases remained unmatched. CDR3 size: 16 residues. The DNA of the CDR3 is TGTGCCAGCAGCTATGGACTAGCCCGAGGGGCCTACGAGCAGTACTTC. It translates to CASSYGLARGAYEQYF. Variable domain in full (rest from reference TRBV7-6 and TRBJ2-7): GAGVSQSPRYKVTKRGQDVALRCDPISGHVSLYWYRQALGQGPEFLTYFNYEAQQDKSGLPNDRFSAERPEGSISTLTIQRTEQRDSAMYRCASSYGLARGAYEQYFGPGTRLTVT.

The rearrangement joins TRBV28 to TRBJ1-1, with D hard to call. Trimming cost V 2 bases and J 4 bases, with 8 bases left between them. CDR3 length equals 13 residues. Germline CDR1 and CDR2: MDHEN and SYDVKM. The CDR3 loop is CASSLVLGTEAFF. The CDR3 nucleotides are TGTGCCAGCAGTTTAGTATTGGGCACTGAAGCTTTCTTT.

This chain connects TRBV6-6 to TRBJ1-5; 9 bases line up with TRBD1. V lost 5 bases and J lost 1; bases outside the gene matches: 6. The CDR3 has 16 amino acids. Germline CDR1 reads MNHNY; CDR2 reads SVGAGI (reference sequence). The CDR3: CASSLRTGESNQPQHF. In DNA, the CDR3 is TGTGCCAGCAGTCTTCGGACAGGGGAAAGCAATCAGCCCCAGCATTTT.

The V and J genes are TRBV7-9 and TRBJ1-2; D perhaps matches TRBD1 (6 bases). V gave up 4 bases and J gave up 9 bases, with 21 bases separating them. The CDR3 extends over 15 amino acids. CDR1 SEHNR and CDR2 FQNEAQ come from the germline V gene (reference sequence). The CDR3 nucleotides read TGTGCCAGCAGCTCACAGGGTGACGGCCCATGGAGCTACACCTTC. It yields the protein CASSSQGDGPWSYTF.

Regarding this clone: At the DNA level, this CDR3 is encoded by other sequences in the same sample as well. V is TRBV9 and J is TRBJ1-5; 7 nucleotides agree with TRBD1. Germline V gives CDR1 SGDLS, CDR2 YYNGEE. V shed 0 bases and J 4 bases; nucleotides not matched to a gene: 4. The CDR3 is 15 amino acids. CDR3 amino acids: CASSVGQGVNQPQHF. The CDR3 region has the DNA TGTGCCAGCAGCGTAGGACAGGGAGTTAATCAGCCCCAGCATTTT.

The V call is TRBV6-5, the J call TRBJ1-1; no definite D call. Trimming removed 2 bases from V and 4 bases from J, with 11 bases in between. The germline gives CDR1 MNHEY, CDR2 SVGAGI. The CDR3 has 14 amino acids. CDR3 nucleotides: TGTGCCAGCAGTTACCGAGTAGGTGGCACTGAAGCTTTCTTT. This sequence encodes CASSYRVGGTEAFF.

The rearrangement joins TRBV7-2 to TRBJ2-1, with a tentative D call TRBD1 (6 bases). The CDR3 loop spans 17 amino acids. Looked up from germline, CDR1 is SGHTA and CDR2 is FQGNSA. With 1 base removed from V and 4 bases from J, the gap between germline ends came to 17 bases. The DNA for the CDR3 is TGTGCCAGCAGCTTAGGTGGGGGCGTCGGAATATACAATGAGCAGTTCTTC. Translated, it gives CASSLGGGVGIYNEQFF.

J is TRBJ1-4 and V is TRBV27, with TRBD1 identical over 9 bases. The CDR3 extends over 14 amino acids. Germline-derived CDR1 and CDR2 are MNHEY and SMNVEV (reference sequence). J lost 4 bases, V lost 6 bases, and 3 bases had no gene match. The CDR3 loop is CASRQDRGNEKLFF. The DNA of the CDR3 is TGTGCCAGCAGGCAGGACAGGGGTAATGAAAAACTGTTTTTT.

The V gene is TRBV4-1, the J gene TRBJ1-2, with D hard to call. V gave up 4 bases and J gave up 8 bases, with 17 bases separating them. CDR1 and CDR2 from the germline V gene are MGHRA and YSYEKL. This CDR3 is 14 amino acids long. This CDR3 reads CASSPQTGYSGYTF. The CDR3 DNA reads TGCGCCAGCAGCCCGCAGACGGGGTACTCGGGCTACACCTTC.

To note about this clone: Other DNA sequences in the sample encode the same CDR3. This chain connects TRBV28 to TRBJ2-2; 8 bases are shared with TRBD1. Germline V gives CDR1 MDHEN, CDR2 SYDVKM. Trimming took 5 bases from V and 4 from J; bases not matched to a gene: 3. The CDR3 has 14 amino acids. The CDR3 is CASSTTGGTGELFF. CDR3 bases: TGTGCCAGCAGTACTACAGGGGGCACCGGGGAGCTGTTTTTT. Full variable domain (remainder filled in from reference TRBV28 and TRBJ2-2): DVKVTQSSRYLVKRTGEKVFLECVQDMDHENMFWYRQDPGLGLRLIYFSYDVKMKEKGDIPEGYSVSREKKERFSLILESASTNQTSMYLCASSTTGGTGELFFGEGSRLTVL.